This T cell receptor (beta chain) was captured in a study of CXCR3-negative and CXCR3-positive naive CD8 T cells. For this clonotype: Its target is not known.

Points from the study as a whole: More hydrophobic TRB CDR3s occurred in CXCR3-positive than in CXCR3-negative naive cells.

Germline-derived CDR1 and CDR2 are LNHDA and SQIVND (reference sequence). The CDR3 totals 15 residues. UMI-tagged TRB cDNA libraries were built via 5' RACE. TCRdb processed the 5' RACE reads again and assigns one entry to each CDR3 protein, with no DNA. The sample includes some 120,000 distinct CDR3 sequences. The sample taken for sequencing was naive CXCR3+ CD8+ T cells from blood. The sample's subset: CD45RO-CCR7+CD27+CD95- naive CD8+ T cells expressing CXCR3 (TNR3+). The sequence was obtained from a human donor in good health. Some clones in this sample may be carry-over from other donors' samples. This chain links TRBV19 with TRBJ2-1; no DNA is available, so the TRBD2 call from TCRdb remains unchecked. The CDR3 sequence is CASSLSASGNNEQFF.